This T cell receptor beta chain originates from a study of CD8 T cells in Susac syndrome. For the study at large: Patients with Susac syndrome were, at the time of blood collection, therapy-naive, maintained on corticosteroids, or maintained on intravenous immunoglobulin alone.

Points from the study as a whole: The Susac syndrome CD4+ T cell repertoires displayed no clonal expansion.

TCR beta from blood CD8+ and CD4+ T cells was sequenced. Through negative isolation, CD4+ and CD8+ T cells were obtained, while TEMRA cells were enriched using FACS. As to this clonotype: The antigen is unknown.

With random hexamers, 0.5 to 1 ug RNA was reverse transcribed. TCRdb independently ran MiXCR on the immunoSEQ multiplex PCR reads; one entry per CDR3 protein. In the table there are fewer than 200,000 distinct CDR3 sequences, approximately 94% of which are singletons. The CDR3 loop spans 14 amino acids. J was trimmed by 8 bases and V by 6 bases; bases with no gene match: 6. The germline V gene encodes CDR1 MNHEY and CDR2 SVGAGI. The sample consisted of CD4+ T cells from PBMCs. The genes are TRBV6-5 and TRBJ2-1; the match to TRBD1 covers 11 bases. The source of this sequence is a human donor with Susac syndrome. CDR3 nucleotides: TGTGCCAGCAGGCGGACAGGGGGCATAGATGAGCAGTTCTTC. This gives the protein CASRRTGGIDEQFF.